This T cell receptor (beta chain) was sequenced during a study of molecular identifiers for immune sequencing clone quantification. Study-wide results and limits: Clones that exceeded 20 RNA copies held over 98% of effector molecules, yet under 1% in naive cells.

CDR1 SGHAT and CDR2 FQNNGV come from the germline V gene. The CDR3 extends over 11 amino acids. Between the trimmed V and J ends, which lost 4 bases and 7 bases, there was a span of 2 bases. TCRdb used MiXCR to reprocess the PCR reads, holding one entry per CDR3 protein. This sample has about half a million distinct CDR3 sequences, with around 23% found just once. Concerning this clonotype itself: Its target is not known.

This chain links TRBV11-2 with TRBJ1-6; unclear D gene. Sequenced material: naive CD8+ T cells from blood, with Jurkat cell RNA spiked in. Regarding subset: FACS-sorted CD8+CD4-CCR7+CD45RA+ naive T cells. This clonotype originated in a human donor in good health. Some libraries in this study had Jurkat cell RNA spiked in. The CDR3 DNA is TGTGCCAGCAGCTACAATTCACCCCTCCACTTT. This codes for CASSYNSPLHF.